The rows below give T cell receptor beta chains drawn from one sample of a study of metastatic and nonmetastatic thyroid tumors. MiXCR was used by TCRdb to re-call the PCR reads. The table includes more than 9,000 clones, about 26% detected once. Sequencing was done on a sample of tumor tissue. The receptors shown here come from a male donor with papillary thyroid cancer or a benign thyroid nodule (not recorded which). Some clones in this sample may be carry-over from other donors' samples. The CDR3 runs from the conserved cysteine through the conserved F or W. A D gene is named only where the DNA matches it firmly. Not every row has a clone size; where given, it reads once, few, many or a size class.

clone_size,d_call,v_call,j_call,cdr3_aa,cdr3_nt
many,-,TRBV27,TRBJ1-4,CASRPIRAGAREKLFF,TGTGCCAGCAGGCCAATCCGGGCAGGGGCGCGGGAAAAACTGTTTTTT
-,-,TRBV11-2,TRBJ2-7,CASSLGQFYEQYF,TGTGCCAGCAGCTTAGGGCAATTCTACGAGCAGTACTTC
-,-,TRBV15,TRBJ1-3,CATSRDRGNTIYF,TGTGCCACCAGCAGAGATCGAGGAAACACCATATATTTT
-,-,TRBV20-1,TRBJ2-7,CSARSWLSSYEQYF,TGCAGTGCTAGATCGTGGCTGAGCTCCTACGAGCAGTACTTC
many,TRBD1,TRBV28,TRBJ2-7,CASSPGQGYEQYF,TGTGCCAGCAGTCCGGGACAGGGCTACGAGCAGTACTTC
medium-sized,TRBD1,TRBV7-9,TRBJ2-7,CASSLGTGLREQYF,TGTGCCAGCAGCTTAGGGACAGGTCTTAGGGAGCAGTACTTC
-,-,TRBV19,TRBJ2-7,CASSMRGYEQYF,TGTGCCAGTAGTATGAGGGGGTACGAGCAGTACTTC
-,-,TRBV12-3/TRBV12-4,TRBJ1-5,CASSFIGYQPQHF,TGTGCCAGCAGTTTCATTGGGTACCAGCCCCAGCATTTT
-,-,TRBV20-1,TRBJ2-5,CSAAVSLVGRETQYF,TGCAGTGCTGCGGTGTCCTTAGTGGGAAGAGAGACCCAGTACTTC
-,TRBD1,TRBV2,TRBJ2-3,CASSKWGDRATNQPQYF,TGTGCCAGCAGTAAATGGGGGGACAGGGCTACAAATCAGCCCCAGTATTTT
few,-,TRBV25-1,TRBJ1-2,CASSRTWGYAYTF,TGTGCCAGCAGTAGGACATGGGGGTATGCCTACACCTTC
medium-sized,-,TRBV2,TRBJ2-1,CASSDSRGNNEQFF,TGTGCCAGCAGTGATAGCCGGGGTAACAATGAGCAGTTCTTC
few,TRBD2,TRBV24-1,TRBJ2-7,CATSDPGLLHEQYF,TGTGCCACCAGTGACCCGGGACTATTGCACGAGCAGTACTTC
many,TRBD2,TRBV7-6,TRBJ2-1,CASSLGPVRTSGNNEQFF,TGTGCCAGCAGCTTGGGCCCGGTTCGGACTAGCGGAAACAATGAGCAGTTCTTC
few,-,TRBV28,TRBJ2-7,CASSDTRPGPYEQYF,TGTGCCAGCAGTGATACACGACCTGGTCCCTACGAGCAGTACTTC
medium-sized,TRBD2,TRBV6-5,TRBJ2-3,CASSYLRELDTQYF,TGTGCCAGCAGTTACCTGCGGGAGTTAGATACGCAGTATTTT
-,TRBD1,TRBV4-2,TRBJ2-1,CASSPRTGGSAGGTKSSYNEQFF,TGTGCCAGCAGCCCTCGTACAGGGGGCTCTGCTGGTGGAACAAAAAGCTCCTACAATGAGCAGTTCTTC
many,TRBD1,TRBV12-3/TRBV12-4,TRBJ2-3,CASSFGQGVTDTQYF,TGTGCCAGCAGTTTTGGCCAGGGGGTAACAGATACGCAGTATTTT
few,-,TRBV28,TRBJ2-7,CASSGDAYEQYF,TGTGCCAGCAGTGGGGACGCCTACGAGCAGTACTTC
-,TRBD1,TRBV4-1,TRBJ2-2,CASSQAPRGPHGELFF,TGCGCCAGCAGCCAAGCGCCCAGGGGGCCACACGGGGAGCTGTTTTTT
medium-sized,-,TRBV20-1,TRBJ2-1,CSAPRGSVDNEQFF,TGCAGTGCCCCGAGGGGGAGCGTTGACAATGAGCAGTTCTTC
-,-,TRBV11-2,TRBJ1-2,CASSLWEYGYTF,TGTGCCAGCAGCTTGTGGGAGTATGGCTACACCTTC
-,TRBD2,TRBV7-2,TRBJ2-1,CASRLSGGASNEQFF,TGTGCCAGCAGACTGAGCGGGGGGGCCTCGAATGAGCAGTTCTTC
many,TRBD1,TRBV5-1,TRBJ2-2,CASSRMGQSNTGELFF,TGCGCCAGCAGCCGGATGGGACAGTCGAACACCGGGGAGCTGTTTTTT
medium-sized,-,TRBV7-9,TRBJ1-2,CASSSAGANYGYTF,TGTGCCAGCAGCTCCGCGGGTGCTAACTATGGCTACACCTTC
-,TRBD1,TRBV9,TRBJ2-2,CASSVGGTAATGELFF,TGTGCCAGCAGCGTAGGAGGGACAGCGGCCACCGGGGAGCTGTTTTTT
-,-,TRBV18,TRBJ1-1,CASSPSTLPNTEAFF,TGTGCCAGCTCACCATCCACACTCCCTAACACTGAAGCTTTCTTT
few,-,TRBV6-1,TRBJ1-2,CASSEPPGYGYTF,TGTGCCAGCAGTGAACCGCCAGGCTATGGCTACACCTTC
medium-sized,-,TRBV12-3/TRBV12-4,TRBJ1-2,CASTDGGAQSYGYTF,TGTGCCAGCACCGATGGCGGGGCGCAGTCATATGGCTACACCTTC
-,-,TRBV11-2,TRBJ2-7,CASSLEGARSSPYEQYF,TGTGCCAGCAGCTTAGAGGGGGCCAGGTCCTCCCCCTACGAGCAGTACTTC
-,-,TRBV30,TRBJ2-5,CAWSVGAGDVETQYF,TGTGCCTGGAGTGTAGGGGCAGGGGATGTGGAGACCCAGTACTTC